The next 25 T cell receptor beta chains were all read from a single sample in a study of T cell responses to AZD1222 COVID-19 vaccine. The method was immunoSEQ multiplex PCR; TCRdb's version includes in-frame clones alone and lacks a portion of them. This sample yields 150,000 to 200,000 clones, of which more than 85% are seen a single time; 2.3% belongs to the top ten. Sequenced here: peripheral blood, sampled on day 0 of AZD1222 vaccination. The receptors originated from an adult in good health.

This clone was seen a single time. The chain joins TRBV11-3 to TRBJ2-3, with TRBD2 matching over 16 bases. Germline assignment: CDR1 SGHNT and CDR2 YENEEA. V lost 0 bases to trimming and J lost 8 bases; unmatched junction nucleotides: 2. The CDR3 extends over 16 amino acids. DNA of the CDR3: TGTGCCAGCAGCTTAGAGGGACTAGCGGGGGGGCCTACGCAGTATTTT. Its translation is CASSLEGLAGGPTQYF.

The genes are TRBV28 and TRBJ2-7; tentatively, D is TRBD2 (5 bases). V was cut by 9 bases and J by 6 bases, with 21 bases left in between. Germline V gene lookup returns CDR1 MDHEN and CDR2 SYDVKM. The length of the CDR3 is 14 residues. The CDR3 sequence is CARSSADLPLEQYF. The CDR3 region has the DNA TGTGCCAGATCCTCAGCGGACCTCCCCCTCGAGCAGTACTTC.

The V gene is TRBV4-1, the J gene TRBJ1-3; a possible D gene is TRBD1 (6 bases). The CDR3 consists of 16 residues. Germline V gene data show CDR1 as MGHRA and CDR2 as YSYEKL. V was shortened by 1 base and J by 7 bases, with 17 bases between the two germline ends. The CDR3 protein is CASSQGRGRILNTIYF. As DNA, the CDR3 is TGCGCCAGCAGCCAAGGCCGGGGGCGAATTTTGAACACCATATATTTT.

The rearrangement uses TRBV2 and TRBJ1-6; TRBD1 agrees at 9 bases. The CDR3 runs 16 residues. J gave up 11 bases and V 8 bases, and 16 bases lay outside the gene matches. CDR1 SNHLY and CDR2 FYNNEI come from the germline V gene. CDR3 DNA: TGTGCCAGCTGCCGGGACAGGGAGGTTGCAGGGACACCCCTCCACTTT. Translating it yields CASCRDREVAGTPLHF.

The CDR3 DNA reads TGCAGCGTTGAAGATTCGGGGGGCGGGCAGGCTTTCTTT. Protein product: CSVEDSGGGQAFF. The chain carries TRBV29-1 and TRBJ1-1; D might be TRBD1 (6 bases). The V end lost 0 bases, the J end lost 11 bases, and 16 bases lay between the germline ends. Germline V gives CDR1 SQVTM, CDR2 ANQGSEA. The CDR3 spans 13 residues.

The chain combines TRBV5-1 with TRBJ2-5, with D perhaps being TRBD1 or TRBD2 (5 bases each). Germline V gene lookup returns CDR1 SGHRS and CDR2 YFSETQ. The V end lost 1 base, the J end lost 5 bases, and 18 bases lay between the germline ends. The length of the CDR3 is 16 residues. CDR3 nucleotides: TGCGCCAGCAGCTTGATTACAGGTCGTGAGGGGGAGACCCAGTACTTC. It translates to CASSLITGREGETQYF.

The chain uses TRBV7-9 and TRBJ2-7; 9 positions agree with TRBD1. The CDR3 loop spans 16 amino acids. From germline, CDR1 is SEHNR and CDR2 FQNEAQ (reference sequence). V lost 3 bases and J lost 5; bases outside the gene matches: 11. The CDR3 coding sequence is TGTGCCAGCAGCTTTATTTTCCGGGACAGGGTACACGAGCAGTACTTC. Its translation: CASSFIFRDRVHEQYF.

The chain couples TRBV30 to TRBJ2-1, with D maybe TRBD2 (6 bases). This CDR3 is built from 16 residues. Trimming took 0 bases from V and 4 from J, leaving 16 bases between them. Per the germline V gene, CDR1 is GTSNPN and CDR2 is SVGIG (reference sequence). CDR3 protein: CAWSVLSYGSYNEQFF. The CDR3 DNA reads TGTGCCTGGAGTGTACTCTCCTACGGGAGTTACAATGAGCAGTTCTTC.

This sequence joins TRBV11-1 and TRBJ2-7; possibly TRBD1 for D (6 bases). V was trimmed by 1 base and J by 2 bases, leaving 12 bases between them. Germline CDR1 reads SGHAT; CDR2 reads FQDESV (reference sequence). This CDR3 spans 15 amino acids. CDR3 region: CASSLVGAPAYEQYF. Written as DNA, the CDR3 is TGTGCCAGCAGCTTAGTGGGGGCACCCGCCTACGAGCAGTACTTC.

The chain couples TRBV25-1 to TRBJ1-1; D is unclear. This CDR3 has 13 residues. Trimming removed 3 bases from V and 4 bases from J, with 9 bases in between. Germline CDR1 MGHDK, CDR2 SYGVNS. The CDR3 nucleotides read TGTGCCAGCAGTGACCCCGGTCGCACTGAAGCTTTCTTT. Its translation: CASSDPGRTEAFF.

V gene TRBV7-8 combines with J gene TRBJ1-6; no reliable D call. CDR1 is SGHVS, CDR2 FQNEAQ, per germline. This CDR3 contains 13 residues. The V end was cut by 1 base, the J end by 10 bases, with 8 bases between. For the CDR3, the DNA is TGTGCCAGCAGCTTAGGCTGGGAATCACCCCTCCACTTT. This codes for CASSLGWESPLHF.

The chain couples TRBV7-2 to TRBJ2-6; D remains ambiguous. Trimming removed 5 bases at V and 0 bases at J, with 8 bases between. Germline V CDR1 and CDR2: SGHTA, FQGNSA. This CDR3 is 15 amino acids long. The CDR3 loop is CASSGDFSGANVLTF. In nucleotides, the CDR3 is TGTGCCAGCAGCGGGGATTTCTCTGGGGCCAACGTCCTGACTTTC.

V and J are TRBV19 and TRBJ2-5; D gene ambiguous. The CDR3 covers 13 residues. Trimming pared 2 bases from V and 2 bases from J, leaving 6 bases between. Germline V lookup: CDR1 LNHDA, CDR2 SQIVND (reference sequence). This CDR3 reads CASSIYGQETQYF. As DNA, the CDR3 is TGTGCCAGTAGTATATATGGGCAAGAGACCCAGTACTTC. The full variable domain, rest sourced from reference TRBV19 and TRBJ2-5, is DGGITQSPKYLFRKEGQNVTLSCEQNLNHDAMYWYRQDPGQGLRLIYYSQIVNDFQKGDIAEGYSVSREKKESFPLTVTSAQKNPTAFYLCASSIYGQETQYFGPGTRLLVL.

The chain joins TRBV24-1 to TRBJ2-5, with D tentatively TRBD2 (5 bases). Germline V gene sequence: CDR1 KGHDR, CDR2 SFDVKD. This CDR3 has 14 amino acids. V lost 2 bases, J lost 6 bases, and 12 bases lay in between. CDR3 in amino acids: CATSDSREGKTQYF. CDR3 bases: TGTGCCACCAGTGATTCCCGGGAAGGAAAGACCCAGTACTTC.

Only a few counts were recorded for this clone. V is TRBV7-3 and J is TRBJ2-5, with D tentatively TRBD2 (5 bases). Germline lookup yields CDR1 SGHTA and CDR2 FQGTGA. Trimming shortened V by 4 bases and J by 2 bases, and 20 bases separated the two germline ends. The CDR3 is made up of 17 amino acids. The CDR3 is CASSYSSNPATQETQYF. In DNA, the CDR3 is TGTGCCAGCAGCTACTCTAGCAACCCGGCCACTCAAGAGACCCAGTACTTC.

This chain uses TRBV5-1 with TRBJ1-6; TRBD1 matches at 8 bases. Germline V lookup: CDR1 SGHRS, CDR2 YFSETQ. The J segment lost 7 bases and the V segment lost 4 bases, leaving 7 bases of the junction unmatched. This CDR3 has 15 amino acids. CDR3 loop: CASSQQGERNSPLHF. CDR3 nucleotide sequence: TGCGCCAGCAGCCAACAGGGGGAGCGGAATTCACCCCTCCACTTT.

The CDR3: CASSYAGQGFGYTF. The CDR3 DNA sequence: TGTGCCAGCAGTTACGCGGGACAGGGGTTTGGCTACACCTTC. This chain joins TRBV6-6 and TRBJ1-2; TRBD1 matches 10 bases. Germline CDR1 MNHNY, CDR2 SVGAGI (reference sequence). The CDR3 runs 14 residues. V trimming: 2 bases; J trimming: 7 bases; junction bases outside the gene matches: 4.

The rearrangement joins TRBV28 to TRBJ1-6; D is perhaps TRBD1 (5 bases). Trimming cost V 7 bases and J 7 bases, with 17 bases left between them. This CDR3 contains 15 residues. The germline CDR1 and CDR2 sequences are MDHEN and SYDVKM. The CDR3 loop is CASTQGETRNSPLHF. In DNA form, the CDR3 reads TGTGCCAGCACCCAGGGTGAGACGAGGAATTCACCCCTCCACTTT.

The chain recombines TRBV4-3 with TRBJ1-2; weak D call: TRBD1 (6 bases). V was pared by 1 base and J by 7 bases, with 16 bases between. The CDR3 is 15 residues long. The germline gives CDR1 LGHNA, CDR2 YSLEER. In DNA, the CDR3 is TGCGCCAGCAGCCAAGTGCCTCCCAGGGGCGGTGGCTACACCTTC. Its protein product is CASSQVPPRGGGYTF.

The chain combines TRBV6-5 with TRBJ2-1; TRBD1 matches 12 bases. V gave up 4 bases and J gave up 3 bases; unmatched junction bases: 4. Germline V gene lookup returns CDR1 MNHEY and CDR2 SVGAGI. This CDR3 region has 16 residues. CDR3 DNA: TGTGCCAGCAGTTGGGACAGGGGGCTTGGCTACAATGAGCAGTTCTTC. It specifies CASSWDRGLGYNEQFF.

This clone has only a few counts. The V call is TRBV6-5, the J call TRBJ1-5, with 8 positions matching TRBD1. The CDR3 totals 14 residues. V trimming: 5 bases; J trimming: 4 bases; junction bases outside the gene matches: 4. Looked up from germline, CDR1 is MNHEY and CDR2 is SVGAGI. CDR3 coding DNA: TGTGCCAGCAGTCGGACAGGGATAAATCAGCCCCAGCATTTT. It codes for CASSRTGINQPQHF.

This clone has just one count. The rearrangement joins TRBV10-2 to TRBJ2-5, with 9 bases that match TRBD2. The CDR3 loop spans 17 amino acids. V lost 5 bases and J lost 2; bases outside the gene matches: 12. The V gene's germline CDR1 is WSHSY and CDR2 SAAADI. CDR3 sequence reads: CASSNFLAGGGQETQYF. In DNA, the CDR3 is TGCGCCAGCAGTAATTTCTTGGCGGGAGGGGGGCAAGAGACCCAGTACTTC.

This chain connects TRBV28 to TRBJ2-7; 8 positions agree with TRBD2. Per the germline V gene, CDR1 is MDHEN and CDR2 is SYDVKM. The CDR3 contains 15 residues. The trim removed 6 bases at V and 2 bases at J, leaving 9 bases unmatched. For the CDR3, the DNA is TGTGCCAGCAGCTCCATTCGGGAGGGCGCCTACGAGCAGTACTTC. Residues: CASSSIREGAYEQYF.

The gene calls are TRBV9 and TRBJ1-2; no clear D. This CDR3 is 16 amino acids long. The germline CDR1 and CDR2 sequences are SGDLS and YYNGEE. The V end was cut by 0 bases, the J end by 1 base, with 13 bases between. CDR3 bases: TGTGCCAGCAGCGTAGAAGAAGAGGCGTATAACTATGGCTACACCTTC. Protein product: CASSVEEEAYNYGYTF.

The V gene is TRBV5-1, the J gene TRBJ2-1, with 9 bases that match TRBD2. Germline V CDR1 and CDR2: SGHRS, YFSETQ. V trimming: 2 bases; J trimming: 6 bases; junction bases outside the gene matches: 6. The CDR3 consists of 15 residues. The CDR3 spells CASSFPLTSGNEQFF. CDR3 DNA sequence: TGCGCCAGCAGCTTCCCGCTGACTAGCGGCAATGAGCAGTTCTTC.